This T cell receptor (beta chain) derives from a study of blood T cell repertoires in COVID-19. Study background: COVID-19 samples from acute and convalescent phases originated in the United States, Italy and Spain. Sample material is recorded as cDNA or gDNA derived from T cells, B-cell-depleted T cells, or PBMCs.

As handled by the study authors: Estimates of nucleated cell counts were drawn from the amplification of reference gene primers. Only in-frame clones appear in the TCRdb table, and some are missing; sequencing was by immunoSEQ multiplex PCR. V and J calls and clone size are as listed in that table; D and trimming were resolved from the DNA. The table records roughly 260,000 clones, 85% to 90% of them present only once. The CDR3 covers 19 residues. Unmatched junction bases numbered 16, after V lost 5 bases and J lost 2 bases. CDR1 is WSHSY and CDR2 is SAAADI in the germline V gene. The rearrangement links TRBV10-2 to TRBJ2-3; 10 bases map to TRBD1. The source is a middle-aged woman with acute or convalescent COVID-19. The sample was peripheral blood. CDR3 nucleotides: TGCGCCAGCAGTTCTTGGCCCGGGGACAGGGGATCCAACACAGATACGCAGTATTTT. Translated: CASSSWPGDRGSNTDTQYF.